This entry lists 22 T cell receptor beta chains sequenced from one sample in a study of T cells after yellow fever vaccination. TCRdb passed the 5' RACE reads through MiXCR, listing each CDR3 protein once. The profile shows about 550,000 distinct CDR3 sequences, over 15% of them singletons. The sequenced sample was PBMCs, obtained 15 days after the yellow fever booster vaccination. The receptor set was obtained from a man under 40 who received the YFV17D yellow fever vaccine.

This clonotype was counted only a few times. The CDR3 bases are TGTGCCAGCTCACAGTTCTCTGGAAACACCATATATTTT. This encodes CASSQFSGNTIYF. This chain connects TRBV18 to TRBJ1-3; D is unresolved. The CDR3 consists of 13 residues. The V gene lost 4 bases and the J gene lost 0 bases, with 4 bases spanning the gap. Per the germline V gene, CDR1 is KGHSH and CDR2 is LQKENI.

J is TRBJ2-5 and V is TRBV7-2, with 7 bases fitting TRBD1. CDR3 size: 14 residues. Per the germline V gene, CDR1 is SGHTA and CDR2 is FQGNSA. J lost 5 bases, V lost 5 bases, and 8 bases had no gene match. The CDR3 here is CASSPGQAPETQYF. The CDR3 DNA is TGTGCCAGCAGCCCAGGACAGGCCCCCGAGACCCAGTACTTC.

The V and J genes are TRBV20-1 and TRBJ2-7; 11 nucleotides line up with TRBD1. V dropped 4 bases and J dropped 4; count of bases not matched to a gene: 12. This CDR3 comprises 16 residues. Germline CDR1 and CDR2: DFQATT and SNEGSKA (reference sequence). CDR3 DNA sequence: TGCAGTGCTACTGCTGGAACCGGGACAGGGGGATACGAGCAGTACTTC. Translation: CSATAGTGTGGYEQYF.

This clonotype turned up a few times. J is TRBJ2-7 and V is TRBV20-1; 9 bases align to TRBD1. Germline V lookup: CDR1 DFQATT, CDR2 SNEGSKA (reference sequence). CDR3 length equals 14 residues. The J segment lost 3 bases and the V segment lost 5 bases, leaving 8 bases of the junction unmatched. CDR3: CSAGGGTGNYEQYF. CDR3 DNA: TGCAGTGCTGGGGGGGGGACAGGGAACTACGAGCAGTACTTC.

This clonotype was observed a handful of times. The chain employs TRBV29-1 and TRBJ1-5; no clear D gene. Germline values: CDR1 SQVTM, CDR2 ANQGSEA. The CDR3 spans 12 residues. V lost 4 bases and J 9 bases, leaving 13 bases between the germline ends. Here the CDR3 DNA reads TGCAGCGTTGGAGGGCCTCAAGGGCCCCAGCATTTT. It codes for CSVGGPQGPQHF.

This clonotype was seen ten or more times. CDR3: CASSLGTAGDEQYF. Here the CDR3 DNA reads TGTGCCAGCAGCTTGGGGACAGCTGGCGACGAGCAGTACTTC. This chain links TRBV7-9 with TRBJ2-7; 7 nucleotides match TRBD1. J lost 5 bases, V lost 3 bases, and 7 bases had no gene match. Germline V gives CDR1 SEHNR, CDR2 FQNEAQ (reference sequence). CDR3 length: 14 amino acids.

J is TRBJ2-1 and V is TRBV13, with 12 positions matching TRBD2. Germline CDR1 reads PRHDT; CDR2 reads FYEKMQ (reference sequence). This CDR3 is built from 16 residues. V gave up 3 bases and J gave up 8 bases; unmatched junction bases: 8. CDR3 bases: TGTGCCAGCAGCTTCCGTGGGTCTAGCGGGAGGGATGAGCAGTTCTTC. Encoded protein: CASSFRGSSGRDEQFF.

This rearrangement joins TRBV11-2 to TRBJ1-6, with a weak D call TRBD1 (5 bases). Trimming left V 2 bases short and J 7 bases short, with 12 bases between. The CDR3 loop spans 15 amino acids. CDR1 SGHAT and CDR2 FQNNGV come from the germline V gene. The CDR3 DNA reads TGTGCCAGCAGCTTATTATCCGGGGGGAATTCACCCCTCCACTTT. Translating it yields CASSLLSGGNSPLHF.

A few counts support this clonotype. This chain joins TRBV7-3 and TRBJ2-1; the match to TRBD2 covers 11 bases. This CDR3 has 15 amino acids. Germline lookup yields CDR1 SGHTA and CDR2 FQGTGA. The V and J ends lost 3 bases and 10 bases, in that order; junction bases with no gene match: 8. The CDR3 loop reads CASSLNSGRAEEQFF. The CDR3 coding sequence is TGTGCCAGCAGCTTGAATAGCGGGAGGGCAGAAGAGCAGTTCTTC. Supplemented by reference TRBV7-3 and TRBJ2-1, the full variable domain reads GAGVSQTPSNKVTEKGKYVELRCDPISGHTALYWYRQSLGQGPEFLIYFQGTGAADDSGLPNDRFFAVRPEGSVSTLKIQRTERGDSAVYLCASSLNSGRAEEQFFGPGTRLTVL.

This clonotype occurred a few times. The rearrangement links TRBV5-1 to TRBJ2-7, with D tentatively TRBD1 (6 bases). Looked up from germline, CDR1 is SGHRS and CDR2 is YFSETQ. The V and J ends lost 3 bases and 3 bases respectively, with 10 bases between them. CDR3 size: 13 residues. This CDR3 is CASSSGVNYEQYF. CDR3 DNA: TGCGCCAGCAGCTCAGGGGTCAACTACGAGCAGTACTTC.

V is TRBV4-2 and J is TRBJ2-7; 14 bases fit TRBD2. Looked up from germline, CDR1 is LGHNA and CDR2 is YNFKEQ. The CDR3 has 16 amino acids. J lost 12 bases, V lost 0 bases, and 10 bases had no gene match. The CDR3 DNA sequence: TGTGCCAGCAGCCAAGATCCGGGACTAGCGGGAGTGCCCCCGTACTTC. It is translated as CASSQDPGLAGVPPYF.

This chain links TRBV9 with TRBJ2-6; 10 bases are a match to TRBD1. This CDR3 has 19 residues. Trimming at V came to 7 bases and at J to 0 bases, leaving 13 bases not matched to a gene. Germline values: CDR1 SGDLS, CDR2 YYNGEE. The CDR3 here is CASGGTGTGAPSGANVLTF. CDR3 nucleotide sequence: TGTGCCAGCGGGGGTACCGGGACAGGGGCTCCCTCTGGGGCCAACGTCCTGACTTTC.

There are a few counts of this clonotype. The CDR3 bases are TGTGCCAGCAGCCTGGGGCTCGTGGGAGATACGCAGTATTTT. Encoded protein: CASSLGLVGDTQYF. The rearrangement links TRBV7-2 to TRBJ2-3; maybe TRBD1 (5 bases). The CDR3 is 14 amino acids. V shed 5 bases and J shed 5 bases, with 14 bases lying between them. Germline CDR1 and CDR2: SGHTA and FQGNSA.

This clonotype was observed a few times. The rearrangement uses TRBV20-1 and TRBJ2-7; 8 positions match TRBD2. In germline, CDR1 is DFQATT, CDR2 SNEGSKA (reference sequence). This CDR3 region has 14 residues. Trimming at V came to 5 bases and at J to 0 bases, leaving 6 bases not matched to a gene. The CDR3 sequence: CSAVSGDPSYEQYF. The CDR3 DNA is TGCAGTGCTGTTAGCGGGGATCCCTCCTACGAGCAGTACTTC.

This clonotype was counted only a few times. The chain carries TRBV28 and TRBJ2-5; tentative D call: TRBD1 (6 bases). The CDR3 spans 16 residues. Germline assignment: CDR1 MDHEN and CDR2 SYDVKM. With 4 bases removed from V and 4 bases from J, the gap between germline ends came to 19 bases. CDR3 DNA sequence: TGTGCCAGCAGTTCCAGGACACAGGGATTCCCAGAGACCCAGTACTTC. Its translation: CASSSRTQGFPETQYF.

This clonotype has more than one count but fewer than ten. This sequence joins TRBV7-6 and TRBJ1-1; 8 nucleotides align to TRBD1. CDR1 SGHVS and CDR2 FNYEAQ come from the germline V gene. V dropped 1 base and J dropped 3; count of bases not matched to a gene: 4. This CDR3 contains 15 residues. CDR3 amino acids: CASSLEAGGHTEAFF. Here the CDR3 DNA reads TGTGCCAGCAGCTTAGAGGCAGGGGGCCACACTGAAGCTTTCTTT.

This chain links TRBV9 with TRBJ1-1; D perhaps matches TRBD1 (5 bases). CDR3 length: 15 residues. Deletions cut 2 bases from V and 3 bases from J, with 14 bases between. Germline CDR1 is SGDLS and CDR2 is YYNGEE. The CDR3 here is CASSVFGAEDTEAFF. For the CDR3, the DNA is TGTGCCAGCAGCGTCTTCGGGGCCGAGGACACTGAAGCTTTCTTT.

This clonotype appeared a few times. This chain joins TRBV2 and TRBJ2-3; TRBD2 aligns across 12 bases. Germline CDR1 is SNHLY and CDR2 is FYNNEI. Trimming removed 11 bases from V and 3 bases from J; junction bases left unmatched: 9. The CDR3 consists of 15 residues. The CDR3 region has the DNA TGTGCCGGTTCTAGCGGGAGGGATTTGACAGATACGCAGTATTTT. It is translated as CAGSSGRDLTDTQYF.

CDR3 sequence (DNA): TGCAGTGCTAGAGATCTGGCGGAGCGGGAGACCCAGTACTTC. Translated: CSARDLAERETQYF. The chain employs TRBV20-1 and TRBJ2-5; a weak D match, TRBD2 (5 bases). The germline gives CDR1 DFQATT, CDR2 SNEGSKA (reference sequence). The length of the CDR3 is 14 residues. Trimming left V 0 bases short and J 5 bases short, with 13 bases between.

The rearrangement uses TRBV29-1 and TRBJ2-3; 10 nucleotides match TRBD2. Germline V gene sequence: CDR1 SQVTM, CDR2 ANQGSEA. CDR3 length equals 16 residues. The ends lost 3 bases at V and 1 base at J; junction bases unmatched: 7. CDR3 DNA sequence: TGCAGCGTTGACGTGTGGGGGACTAGCGGCACAGATACGCAGTATTTT. Translated: CSVDVWGTSGTDTQYF.

This clonotype was picked up a small number of times. The chain couples TRBV7-8 to TRBJ2-2; unclear D gene. Germline V lookup: CDR1 SGHVS, CDR2 FQNEAQ. The CDR3 runs to 14 residues. The V and J ends lost 1 base and 5 bases respectively, with 8 bases between them. CDR3 bases: TGTGCCAGCAGCTTAGTCTTAGGAACCGGGGAGCTGTTTTTT. It yields the protein CASSLVLGTGELFF.

This chain joins TRBV7-2 and TRBJ2-3; no clear D gene. Trimming pared 1 base from V and 0 bases from J, leaving 5 bases between. CDR3 length equals 14 residues. Germline CDR1 SGHTA, CDR2 FQGNSA. The CDR3 sequence is CASSLGHSTDTQYF. The CDR3 DNA is TGTGCCAGCAGCTTAGGGCACAGCACAGATACGCAGTATTTT.